This T cell receptor (beta chain) was observed in a study of blood T cell repertoires in COVID-19. Study overall: In each case, the material was cDNA or gDNA derived from T cells, B-cell-depleted T cells, or PBMCs.

This clone was observed a handful of times. The authors' processing: The authors estimated nucleated cell counts from reference gene primer amplification. The method was immunoSEQ multiplex PCR; TCRdb's version includes in-frame clones alone and lacks a portion of them. The V and J calls and clone size were taken over from that table, and D and trimming were inferred from the DNA. The data contain around 180,000 clones, about 81% of them singletons. The germline V gene has CDR1 MNHEY and CDR2 SMNVEV (reference sequence). CDR3 length: 13 amino acids. Trimming shortened V by 5 bases and J by 0 bases, and 8 bases separated the two germline ends. Seattle's enrolled individuals joined amid active infection and were then monitored longitudinally.

The chain carries TRBV27 and TRBJ2-7; a possible D gene is TRBD2 (6 bases). This clonotype was sampled from an elderly woman with COVID-19, enrolled during active disease. Sequenced sample: peripheral blood. The CDR3 bases are TGTGCCAGCAGTCGGAGGGACTCCTACGAGCAGTACTTC. It translates to CASSRRDSYEQYF.